This T cell receptor (beta chain) originates from a study of beta chain features in type 1 diabetes (dated by TCRdb to the late 2010s). For the study in its entirety: No differences in mean age, gender distribution, total cell number or subset yield were found between patients and healthy donors. Regulatory and stem cell-like memory subsets were obtained from only 8 patients and roughly 8 healthy donors, while naive and central memory subsets were obtained from all 30 or so donors. A total of 107,917,701 sorted cells were examined across all samples, and a strong correlation was observed between cell number per subset and RNA yield. The study compared the TCRB repertoires of sorted circulating CD4+ T cell subsets in recently diagnosed type 1 diabetes patients with those in matched healthy donors. General findings and caveats noted by the study authors: Because cDNA was sequenced instead of genomic DNA, highly expressing activated cells could be over-represented, though the groups showed no difference in activation or CD3 levels. At VDJ recombination sites, type 1 diabetes patients had fewer insertions and more deleted nucleotides, which implies abnormalities in thymic rearrangement. PCR may preferentially amplify shorter templates, but because patient and control samples were amplified and corrected together, any resulting skew would affect both groups equally. Naive, central memory and regulatory TCRB repertoires appeared more similar among patients than among healthy donors. HLA sub-analyses involved small numbers of individuals, so any influence of HLA type on TCRB rearrangement remained unresolved. In all four CD4+ subsets, TCRB CDR3 length was moderately but significantly shorter in type 1 diabetes patients.

Taken from cysteine to phenylalanine, the CDR3 has 11 residues. Only the CDR3 region is kept as DNA, spanning 33 bases read in frame from base 1. In the germline V gene (reference sequence), CDR1 corresponds to PRHDT and CDR2 to FYEKMQ. V was cut back by 4 bases and J by 8 bases, leaving a gap of 7 bases between them. Concerning this clone: Its antigen has not been determined. There are no base qualities to consult, and no much larger clone falls within one base.

The entire isolated RNA was reverse transcribed using the High Capacity cDNA Reverse Transcription Kit, and thus expressed TCRB transcripts were sequenced. Naive, central memory and regulatory T cell samples underwent deep immunoSEQ sequencing, averaging approximately 3.3 million total reads per sample. After sorted cells were lysed in RLT buffer, RNA was extracted with DNase-treated RNeasy Micro or Mini kits, with the choice depending on cell number. Each cell subset was processed separately to prevent cross-contamination, with patient and healthy donor samples processed together. The immunoSEQ multiplex PCR was used to amplify TCRB sequences from cDNA, yielding 87-bp fragments that span the CDR3 region. Amplicons were sequenced on the Illumina HiSeq platform. The published analysis was carried out like this. Synthetic template baselines were used to correct PCR bias computationally, reads within Hamming distance 2 were collapsed, and singletons that could not be merged were discarded. By aligning reads against IMGT, V, D and J genes, CDR3 length, and insertions or deletions at six rearrangement sites were assigned. Within each subset, clonotype counts were normalized to the number of sorted cells before true diversity and Gini coefficients were calculated with the tcR R package. Repertoire sharing was quantified using the overlap coefficient calculated on TCRB nucleotide sequences. As a proxy for the pre-selection repertoire, out-of-frame TCRB sequences from naive cells were analyzed. Entries here come from immuneACCESS through TCRdb and include only in-frame sequences with V and J called. Some clones fail to appear in such tables; in the studies checked, an unresolved V gene covers under half of the shortfall, and the cause of the remainder is unknown. The D gene and trimming were derived from the DNA, and the V and J assignments and clone size from that table. Present in this sample are about 450,000 clones, over 10% of which were seen just once. The ten top clones hold less than 0.06% of the sample.

A single peripheral blood draw of about 116 mL on average was collected from each donor into heparinised tubes. A BD FACSAria II and a panel including CD45RO, CCR7, CD25, CD127, CD95 and CD27 were used to sort naive, central memory, regulatory and stem cell-like memory CD4+ T cells. Purity was above 98% for every sorted population. PBMCs were isolated immediately by Lymphoprep density gradient centrifugation and stained directly without culture. So that batch effects would be minimized, each experiment stained and sorted samples in pairs, pairing one healthy donor with one patient. Specimen: naive CD4+ T cells from blood. The sample's cell subset or site label is to be understood as: true naive CD4+ T cells. The rearrangement joined TRBV13 to TRBJ2-3, with the identity of the D gene unclear. The TCR sequence derives from a woman aged 18-29 years in good health. The CDR3 protein is CASSSRSTQYF. The sequenced DNA is TGTGCCAGCAGCTCCCGTTCTACGCAGTATTTT.